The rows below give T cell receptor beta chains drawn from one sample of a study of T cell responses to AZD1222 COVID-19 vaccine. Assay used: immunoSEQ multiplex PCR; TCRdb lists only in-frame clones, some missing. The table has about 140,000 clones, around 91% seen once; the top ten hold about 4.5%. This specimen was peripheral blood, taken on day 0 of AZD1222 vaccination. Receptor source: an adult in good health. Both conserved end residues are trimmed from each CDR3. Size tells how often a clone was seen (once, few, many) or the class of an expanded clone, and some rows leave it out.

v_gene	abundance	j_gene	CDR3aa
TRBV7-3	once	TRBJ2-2	ASSPRARRTGELF
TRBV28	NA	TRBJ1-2	ASRSGEGYGYT
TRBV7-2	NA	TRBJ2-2	ASSFGGGQRGGELF
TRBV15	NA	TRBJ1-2	ATSRDGTGGYGYT
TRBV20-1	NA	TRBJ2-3	SASGGSSTDTQY
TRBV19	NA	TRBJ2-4	ASSFSAGTDPKNIQY
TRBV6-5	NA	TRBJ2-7	ASSYSRTYEQY
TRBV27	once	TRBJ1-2	ASTPTNRAAGGYT
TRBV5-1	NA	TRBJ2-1	ASSFGGPSGISSYNEQF
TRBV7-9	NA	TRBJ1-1	ASSLARESVVEAF
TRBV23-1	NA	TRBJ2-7	ASSIESSGNQTYEQY
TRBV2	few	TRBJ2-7	ASLSDRGAYEQY
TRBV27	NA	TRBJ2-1	ASRRGGNNEQF
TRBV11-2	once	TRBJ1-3	ASSSEGAGNTIY
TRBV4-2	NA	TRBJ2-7	ASSQTTGGAYEQY
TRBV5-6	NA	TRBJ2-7	ASSLVQGYEQY
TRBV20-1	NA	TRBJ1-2	SASDRTNYGYT
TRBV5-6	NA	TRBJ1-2	ASGAPRANYGYT
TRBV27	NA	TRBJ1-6	ASSLQGHSPLH
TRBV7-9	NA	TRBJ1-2	ASSSQVNYGYT
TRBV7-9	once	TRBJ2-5	ASSRSTGVTGGETQY
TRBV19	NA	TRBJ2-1	ASMVKSSYNEQF
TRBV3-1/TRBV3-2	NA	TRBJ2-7	ASSPRAPDYEQY
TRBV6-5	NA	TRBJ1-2	ASRGGAGKNYGYT
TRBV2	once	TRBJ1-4	ASSRQDTINEKLF
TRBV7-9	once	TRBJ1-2	ASSRPMARSYGYT
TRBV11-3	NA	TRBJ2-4	ASSLGAKNIQY
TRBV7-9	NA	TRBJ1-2	ASSLVGDRGHGYT
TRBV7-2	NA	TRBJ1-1	ASSFLTRNTEAF
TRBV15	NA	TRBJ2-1	ATSEGTSVDNEQF
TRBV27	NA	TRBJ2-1	ASTVAGRPNEQF
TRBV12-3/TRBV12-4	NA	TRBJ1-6	ASRSGNSPLH
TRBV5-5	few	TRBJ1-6	ASSLAAHLSSYNSPLH
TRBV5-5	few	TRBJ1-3	ASNLGSGPGNTIY
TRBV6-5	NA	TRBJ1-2	ASILHPGAGYGYT
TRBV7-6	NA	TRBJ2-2	ASSFHPSAPGELF
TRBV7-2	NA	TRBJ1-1	ASSPTTNTEAF
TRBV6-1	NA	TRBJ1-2	ASSEFGGEYGYT
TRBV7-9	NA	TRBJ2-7	ASSRASPAYEQY
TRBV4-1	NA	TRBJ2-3	ASSLTDTQY
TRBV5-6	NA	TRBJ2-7	ASSLVDEQY